The 28 T cell receptor beta chains in this list originate from one sample, sequenced in a study of blood T cell repertoires in COVID-19. The table came from immunoSEQ multiplex PCR; TCRdb's copy has only in-frame clones and leaves some out. The top ten clones hold under 6% of a sample with some 150,000 clones, more than 85% of them seen once. Sequenced material: peripheral blood. Source of these receptors: a human donor in a cohort sampled during active COVID-19.

The V gene is TRBV5-1, the J gene TRBJ2-3; a weak D match, TRBD1 (5 bases). The germline V gene encodes CDR1 SGHRS and CDR2 YFSETQ. V was cut by 2 bases and J by 3 bases, with 13 bases left in between. The CDR3 sequence is 15 residues long. CDR3 sequence (DNA): TGCGCCAGCAGCTTAGGGCAGGGAAGGACAGATACGCAGTATTTT. As protein: CASSLGQGRTDTQYF. Drawing the rest from reference TRBV5-1 and TRBJ2-3, the complete variable domain is KAGVTQTPRYLIKTRGQQVTLSCSPISGHRSVSWYQQTPGQGLQFLFEYFSETQRNKGNFPGRFSGRQFSNSRSEMNVSTLELGDSALYLCASSLGQGRTDTQYFGPGTRLTVL.

The chain is built from TRBV9 and TRBJ2-7; 8 nucleotides agree with TRBD1. Per the germline V gene, CDR1 is SGDLS and CDR2 is YYNGEE. The CDR3 totals 15 residues. J was trimmed by 3 bases and V by 0 bases; bases with no gene match: 5. CDR3 bases: TGTGCCAGCAGCGTAGCTGGACAGGGTAGCTACGAGCAGTACTTC. Amino acids: CASSVAGQGSYEQYF.

This clone was counted between two and nine times. The chain recombines TRBV9 with TRBJ2-5, with D perhaps TRBD1 (5 bases). The CDR3 is 14 amino acids. Trimming removed 0 bases from V and 4 bases from J, with 10 bases in between. The V gene's germline CDR1 is SGDLS and CDR2 YYNGEE. In DNA form, the CDR3 reads TGTGCCAGCAGCGTAGAGGTTAGGGGAGAGACCCAGTACTTC. Its translation is CASSVEVRGETQYF.

A remark on this clone: Other nucleotide sequences in the sample specify the same CDR3. This CDR3 reads CASSLGGEQYF. The CDR3 DNA sequence: TGTGCCAGCAGCCTAGGGGGCGAGCAGTACTTC. The chain has TRBV27 and TRBJ2-7, with D perhaps TRBD1 (6 bases). Trimming pared 6 bases from V and 6 bases from J, leaving 9 bases between. The CDR3 consists of 11 residues. Germline V CDR1 and CDR2: MNHEY, SMNVEV (reference sequence).

V gene TRBV28 combines with J gene TRBJ1-2; no reliable D call. The CDR3 runs to 15 residues. Germline assignment: CDR1 MDHEN and CDR2 SYDVKM. V was shortened by 6 bases and J by 8 bases, with 22 bases between the two germline ends. The CDR3 reads CASSALAPAGWGYTF. In DNA, the CDR3 is TGTGCCAGCAGCGCTTTGGCCCCCGCAGGATGGGGCTACACCTTC.

V gene TRBV28 combines with J gene TRBJ2-7; 11 positions match TRBD1. Germline CDR1 reads MDHEN; CDR2 reads SYDVKM. The CDR3 is made up of 12 amino acids. Trimming took 5 bases from V and 11 from J; bases not matched to a gene: 5. The chain's CDR3 is CASSPGDRGKYF. The CDR3 DNA reads TGTGCCAGCAGTCCGGGGGACAGGGGGAAGTACTTC. Variable domain in full (rest from reference TRBV28 and TRBJ2-7): DVKVTQSSRYLVKRTGEKVFLECVQDMDHENMFWYRQDPGLGLRLIYFSYDVKMKEKGDIPEGYSVSREKKERFSLILESASTNQTSMYLCASSPGDRGKYFGPGTRLTVT.

The V gene is TRBV28, the J gene TRBJ2-2; the D is unclear. The V gene's germline CDR1 is MDHEN and CDR2 SYDVKM. Trimming took 4 bases from V and 3 from J, leaving 12 bases between them. This CDR3 spans 15 amino acids. CDR3 region: CASSSDSSYTGELFF. For the CDR3, the DNA is TGTGCCAGCAGTTCCGATAGCTCTTACACCGGGGAGCTGTTTTTT.

This chain links TRBV28 with TRBJ1-4; TRBD1 aligns across 8 bases. CDR3 length: 15 amino acids. Looked up from germline, CDR1 is MDHEN and CDR2 is SYDVKM. V shed 5 bases and J 7 bases; nucleotides not matched to a gene: 9. The CDR3 DNA follows: TGTGCCAGCAGTGGGAAGGACAGGGCGGGTGAAAAACTGTTTTTT. Its translation: CASSGKDRAGEKLFF.

The chain has TRBV19 and TRBJ2-3, with 7 bases identical to TRBD1. Trimming cost V 3 bases and J 0 bases; bases outside gene matches: 3. The CDR3 is 15 residues long. From germline, CDR1 is LNHDA and CDR2 SQIVND (reference sequence). CDR3 protein: CASSMGTASTDTQYF. CDR3 in DNA: TGTGCCAGTAGTATGGGGACAGCTAGCACAGATACGCAGTATTTT.

The chain recombines TRBV12-3 or TRBV12-4 with TRBJ1-2; tentatively, D is TRBD1 (6 bases). This CDR3 is built from 13 residues. V lost 6 bases to trimming and J lost 4 bases, with 12 bases between them. CDR3 sequence: CASSPQGRYGYTF. The CDR3 region has the DNA TGTGCCAGCAGCCCCCAGGGGCGCTATGGCTACACCTTC.

This rearrangement joins TRBV7-9 to TRBJ2-7; D remains unclear. There are 16 residues in the CDR3. The V end lost 5 bases, the J end lost 0 bases, and 17 bases lay between the germline ends. Germline CDR1 reads SEHNR; CDR2 reads FQNEAQ (reference sequence). CDR3: CASSLGYSAPSYEQYF. As DNA, the CDR3 is TGTGCCAGCAGCCTTGGTTACAGTGCCCCCTCCTACGAGCAGTACTTC.

The J gene is TRBJ2-1, the V gene TRBV29-1; D is unresolved. V was pared by 7 bases and J by 4 bases, with 8 bases between. Per germline, CDR1 SQVTM and CDR2 ANQGSEA. The CDR3 runs 11 residues. The CDR3 DNA reads TGCAGCGCCCGCCAGTACAATGAGCAGTTCTTC. This encodes CSARQYNEQFF.

The chain links TRBV19 to TRBJ2-7, with 7 nucleotides matching TRBD1. V dropped 6 bases and J dropped 2; count of bases not matched to a gene: 7. CDR1 is LNHDA, CDR2 SQIVND, per germline (reference sequence). CDR3 length: 14 residues. CDR3 coding DNA: TGTGCCAGTAGGCTGGACAGGCAAGCCTACGAGCAGTACTTC. Encoded protein: CASRLDRQAYEQYF.

This sequence joins TRBV10-1 and TRBJ2-7; 7 bases match TRBD2. With V trimmed by 2 bases and J by 3 bases, 1 base remained unmatched. The germline gives CDR1 WNHNN, CDR2 SYGVQD (reference sequence). The CDR3 spans 13 residues. CDR3 amino acids: CASSEPGGYEQYF. The DNA of the CDR3 is TGCGCCAGCAGTGAGCCGGGGGGCTACGAGCAGTACTTC.

This chain links TRBV7-9 with TRBJ2-5; TRBD1 aligns across 7 bases. The CDR3 has 13 amino acids. Trimming cost V 3 bases and J 5 bases; bases outside gene matches: 3. Germline loops: CDR1 SEHNR, CDR2 FQNEAQ (reference sequence). CDR3 sequence: CASSFNRGETQYF. The CDR3 coding sequence is TGTGCCAGCAGCTTTAACAGGGGTGAGACCCAGTACTTC.

CDR3 sequence: CASRTGSENTGELFF. As DNA, the CDR3 is TGTGCCAGCAGGACAGGGTCGGAGAACACCGGGGAGCTGTTTTTT. V usage is TRBV27 and J usage is TRBJ2-2; 7 bases are shared with TRBD1. With V trimmed by 6 bases and J by 1 base, 5 bases remained unmatched. The CDR3 contains 15 residues. Germline lookup yields CDR1 MNHEY and CDR2 SMNVEV (reference sequence).

This rearrangement joins TRBV11-2 to TRBJ2-7, with 7 bases lining up with TRBD2. The CDR3 covers 14 residues. V shed 8 bases, J shed 3 bases, and the junction held 10 bases outside the gene matches. CDR1 and CDR2 (germline): SGHAT, FQNNGV. CDR3 sequence reads: CASSGRVEGYEQYF. CDR3 nucleotides: TGTGCCAGCTCAGGGAGGGTGGAGGGCTACGAGCAGTACTTC.

This chain uses TRBV2 with TRBJ2-1, with 12 bases that match TRBD2. Per the germline V gene, CDR1 is SNHLY and CDR2 is FYNNEI. CDR3 length equals 15 residues. The V segment lost 6 bases and the J segment 7 bases; nucleotides outside the gene matches: 7. The CDR3 DNA follows: TGTGCCAGCAGGGACGCTAGCGGGGGGGCAAATGAGCAGTTCTTC. This codes for CASRDASGGANEQFF.

This clone was counted once. The chain is built from TRBV5-1 and TRBJ2-1; 7 bases are a match to TRBD2. This CDR3 is built from 14 residues. CDR1 and CDR2 (germline): SGHRS, YFSETQ. V was pared by 0 bases and J by 6 bases, with 3 bases of the junction left unmatched. CDR3 sequence (DNA): TGCGCCAGCAGCTTGGGCGGGAGTAGCAATGAGCAGTTCTTC. Residues: CASSLGGSSNEQFF.

This chain links TRBV5-1 with TRBJ1-5; 7 nucleotides agree with TRBD1. The trim removed 0 bases at V and 3 bases at J, leaving 6 bases unmatched. The V gene's germline CDR1 is SGHRS and CDR2 YFSETQ. The CDR3 runs 16 residues. The chain's CDR3 is CASSLARQGPNQPQHF. DNA for the CDR3: TGCGCCAGCAGCTTGGCCCGACAGGGACCCAATCAGCCCCAGCATTTT.

The chain is built from TRBV4-1 and TRBJ1-3; TRBD1 matches at 7 bases. The CDR3 has 20 amino acids. J lost 3 bases, V lost 1 base, and 18 bases had no gene match. CDR1 MGHRA and CDR2 YSYEKL come from the germline V gene. The CDR3 bases are TGCGCCAGCAGCCAAGCCCTCCGAGGACAGGCTCCCTTCCTTGGAAACACCATATATTTT. Encoded protein: CASSQALRGQAPFLGNTIYF.

The genes are TRBV28 and TRBJ1-6; TRBD1 is a possible D gene (6 bases). V lost 5 bases and J lost 3, with 8 bases in between. Per the germline V gene, CDR1 is MDHEN and CDR2 is SYDVKM. The CDR3 runs 14 residues. CDR3 in DNA: TGTGCCAGCAGTCAGGACAGCTATAATTCACCCCTCCACTTT. Encoded protein: CASSQDSYNSPLHF.

This clone was observed once. The chain is built from TRBV11-2 and TRBJ1-2; weak D call: TRBD1 (5 bases). Germline CDR1 is SGHAT and CDR2 is FQNNGV. V was cut by 5 bases and J by 0 bases, with 13 bases left in between. The CDR3 has 15 amino acids. CDR3 coding DNA: TGTGCCAGCAGCCTTGGAGCAGGGACTAACTATGGCTACACCTTC. Amino acids: CASSLGAGTNYGYTF.

The rearrangement uses TRBV30 and TRBJ2-5; tentative D call: TRBD2 (7 bases). V was pared by 4 bases and J by 4 bases, with 19 bases between. The CDR3 loop spans 15 amino acids. Germline lookup yields CDR1 GTSNPN and CDR2 SVGIG (reference sequence). The CDR3 DNA reads as TGTGCCTGGACCGACAAGGGGGGGCGCCGAGAGACCCAGTACTTC. Encoded protein: CAWTDKGGRRETQYF. Variable domain in full (rest from reference TRBV30 and TRBJ2-5): SQTIHQWPATLVQPVGSPLSLECTVEGTSNPNLYWYRQAAGRGLQLLFYSVGIGQISSEVPQNLSASRPQDRQFILSSKKLLLSDSGFYLCAWTDKGGRRETQYFGPGTRLLVL.

The chain couples TRBV7-8 to TRBJ2-1; TRBD2 agrees at 9 bases. The CDR3 sequence is 15 residues long. Trimming took 8 bases from V and 9 from J; bases not matched to a gene: 14. Germline V gene data show CDR1 as SGHVS and CDR2 as FQNEAQ. The CDR3 spells CASAEPGGRATEQFF. The CDR3 DNA follows: TGTGCCAGCGCCGAACCGGGCGGGAGGGCCACTGAGCAGTTCTTC.

The chain couples TRBV7-2 to TRBJ2-7; TRBD2 matches 9 bases. After removal of 5 bases from V and 3 bases from J, the junction contained 5 bases not matched to a gene. The CDR3 spans 14 residues. Per germline, CDR1 SGHTA and CDR2 FQGNSA. The DNA of the CDR3 is TGTGCCAGCAGCCCTAGACTAGCGGTCTACGAGCAGTACTTC. This gives the protein CASSPRLAVYEQYF.

The rearrangement joins TRBV27 to TRBJ2-3, with TRBD1 identical over 8 bases. Germline V gives CDR1 MNHEY, CDR2 SMNVEV (reference sequence). This CDR3 spans 15 amino acids. J gave up 8 bases and V 0 bases, and 7 bases lay outside the gene matches. Written as DNA, the CDR3 is TGTGCCAGCAGTTTATCAGGACAGGGAATCTTTACGCAGTATTTT. Translated, it gives CASSLSGQGIFTQYF.

This chain links TRBV5-5 with TRBJ1-6; the match to TRBD1 covers 9 bases. Trimming at V came to 5 bases and at J to 10 bases, leaving 4 bases not matched to a gene. Germline CDR1 reads SGHKS; CDR2 reads YYEKEE (reference sequence). CDR3 size: 13 residues. CDR3 DNA: TGTGCCAGCAGTCGGACAGGGGAATCACCCCTCCACTTT. Translating it yields CASSRTGESPLHF.